This T cell receptor (beta chain) was documented in a study of cytomegalovirus exposure and HLA in healthy donors. This CDR3 comprises 15 residues. The V gene's germline CDR1 is SGHRS and CDR2 YFSETQ. V lost 4 bases and J lost 0, with 14 bases in between. The PCR made use of 60 Vbeta and 13 Jbeta primers. Assay: immunoSEQ multiplex PCR; the TCRdb copy retains only in-frame clones and omits some. The table has 70,000 or so clones, about 60% seen once. Study-level findings and limits: Researchers left out some V segments, among them TRBV6-2 and TRBV6-3, as indistinguishable.

Turning to this clone: Its target is not known.

Specimen: PBMCs. This chain joins TRBV5-1 and TRBJ2-7, with D perhaps TRBD2 (5 bases). This clonotype was sampled from a woman between 50 and 59 years old in good health and CMV-seronegative. Here the CDR3 reads CASSPTGMSSYEQYF. CDR3 sequence (DNA): TGCGCCAGCAGCCCAACGGGAATGAGCTCCTACGAGCAGTACTTC.